This TCR beta chain was identified in a study of human T cells and chemical hapten exposure. From whole blood left unfractionated, total RNA was extracted. The CDR3 sequence is 13 residues long. The V segment lost 0 bases and the J segment 8 bases; nucleotides outside the gene matches: 2. Germline V gene data show CDR1 as KGHSH and CDR2 as LQKENI. TCRdb reprocessed the 5' RACE reads via MiXCR and lists one record per CDR3 protein. This sample has 100,000 to 120,000 distinct CDR3 sequences, with around 20% found just once. The clonotype originates from a human donor in good health. The rearrangement links TRBV18 to TRBJ1-2; 8 bases line up with TRBD1. The CDR3 loop is CASSPPAGGGYTF. DNA of the CDR3: TGTGCCAGCTCACCACCCGCAGGGGGCGGCTACACCTTC.